This record concerns one T cell receptor beta chain sequence. Libraries were prepared by immunoSEQ multiplex PCR; TCRdb keeps only in-frame clonotypes and omits some of them. The sample has roughly 230,000 clones; approximately 85% are singletons. These data belong to a study of blood T cell repertoires in COVID-19. Turning to the study itself: T cells, B-cell-depleted T cells, or PBMCs supplied cDNA or gDNA.

CDR3 length equals 12 residues. Trimming removed 3 bases at V and 7 bases at J, with 7 bases between. Germline V gene sequence: CDR1 SNHLY, CDR2 FYNNEI. This clonotype was sampled from a man aged 50 to 60 with COVID-19, enrolled during active disease. Sequencing was performed on peripheral blood. The chain uses TRBV2 and TRBJ1-3; D is unresolved. The CDR3 region is CASSDLGNTIYF. The CDR3 nucleotides read TGTGCCAGCAGTGACCTCGGTAACACCATATATTTT.